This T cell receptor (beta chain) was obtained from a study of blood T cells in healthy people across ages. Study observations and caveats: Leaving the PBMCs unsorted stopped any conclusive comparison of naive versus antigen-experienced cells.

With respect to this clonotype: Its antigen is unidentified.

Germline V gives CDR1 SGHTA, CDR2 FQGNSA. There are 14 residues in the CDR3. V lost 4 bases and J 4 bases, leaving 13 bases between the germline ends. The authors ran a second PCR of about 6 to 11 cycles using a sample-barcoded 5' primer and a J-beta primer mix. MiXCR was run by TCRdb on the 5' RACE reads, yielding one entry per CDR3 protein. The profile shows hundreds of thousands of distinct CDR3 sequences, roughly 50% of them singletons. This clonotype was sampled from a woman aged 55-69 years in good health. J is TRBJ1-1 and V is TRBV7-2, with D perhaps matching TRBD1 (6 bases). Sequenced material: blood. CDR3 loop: CASSSRQVRTEAFF. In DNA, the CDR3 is TGTGCCAGCAGCTCGAGACAGGTACGCACTGAAGCTTTCTTT.